A selection of T cell receptor beta chains follows, all from one sample in a study of blood T cell repertoires in COVID-19. Method: immunoSEQ multiplex PCR; TCRdb's copy keeps in-frame clones and lacks some. The table lists about 26,000 clones, roughly 90% of them singletons. The sample consisted of peripheral blood. The receptors here all came from a human donor in a cohort sampled during active COVID-19. The CDR3 runs from the conserved cysteine through the conserved F or W. The order of the fields is clone size, J gene, D gene, V gene, CDR3 protein, CDR3 DNA. A D gene is named only where the DNA matches it firmly. Size tells how often a clone was seen (once, few, many) or the class of an expanded clone, and some rows leave it out.

. TRBJ1-2 . TRBV18 CASSPNSAGPNYGYTF TGTGCCAGCTCACCAAACTCGGCAGGGCCTAACTATGGCTACACCTTC
. TRBJ2-7 TRBD1 TRBV5-1 CASSLLSTGGQEQYF TGCGCCAGCAGCTTGCTTTCGACAGGGGGGCAGGAGCAGTACTTC
. TRBJ2-3 . TRBV12-3/TRBV12-4 CASRQTVGTQYF TGTGCCAGCAGGCAGACAGTGGGTACGCAGTATTTT
. TRBJ2-2 TRBD1 TRBV11-3 CASSLRTGGTGELFF TGTGCCAGCAGCTTACGGACAGGGGGAACCGGGGAGCTGTTTTTT
. TRBJ1-5 TRBD1 TRBV2 CASSGGQGNQPQHF TGTGCCAGCAGTGGGGGACAGGGGAATCAGCCCCAGCATTTT
. TRBJ2-2 . TRBV28 CASTELLGAGELFF TGTGCCAGCACGGAGCTGCTGGGAGCCGGGGAGCTGTTTTTT
. TRBJ2-7 TRBD2 TRBV29-1 CSVLAGVGRSYEQYF TGCAGCGTCCTCGCGGGGGTGGGGAGGTCCTACGAGCAGTACTTC
. TRBJ2-7 . TRBV18 CASSPPGSYEQYF TGTGCCAGCTCACCACCGGGCAGCTACGAGCAGTACTTC
. TRBJ2-2 TRBD1 TRBV9 CASSGRTGANTGELFF TGTGCCAGCAGCGGTCGCACAGGGGCAAACACCGGGGAGCTGTTTTTT
. TRBJ1-2 . TRBV11-2 CASSLDRNYGYTF TGTGCCAGCAGCTTAGACCGTAACTATGGCTACACCTTC
. TRBJ2-1 . TRBV5-1 CASSFGGGADEQFF TGCGCCAGCAGCTTCGGTGGGGGGGCGGATGAGCAGTTCTTC
few TRBJ1-6 . TRBV5-1 CASSLKTTHSYNSPLHF TGCGCCAGCAGCCTAAAGACTACTCACTCCTATAATTCACCCCTCCACTTT